These T cell receptor beta chains were read from a single sample in a study of human T cells and chemical hapten exposure. Using its own MiXCR run on the RACE reads, TCRdb lists one record per CDR3 protein. The table records under 90,000 distinct CDR3 sequences, approximately 9% of them present only once. The sequencing here drew on whole blood, taken in connection with sensitization to the hapten diphenylcyclopropenone (DPC). These receptors all come from a woman aged 45-60 years with alopecia areata. Some clones in this sample may be carry-over from other donors' samples. Both conserved end residues are part of each CDR3. A D gene is named only where the DNA matches it firmly. Some rows mark clone size as missing; the rest say once, few, many or name a class of expanded clone.

abundance: many; j_gene: TRBJ2-3; v_gene: TRBV4-2; d_gene: -; CDR3nt: TGTGCCAGCAGCCAAGCTCCTGCTCCCACAGATACGCAGTATTTT; CDR3aa: CASSQAPAPTDTQYF
abundance: -; j_gene: TRBJ2-3; v_gene: TRBV3-1; d_gene: -; CDR3nt: TGTGCCAGCAGCCCAGACACAAGCACAGATACGCAGTATTTT; CDR3aa: CASSPDTSTDTQYF
abundance: -; j_gene: TRBJ1-1; v_gene: TRBV2; d_gene: -; CDR3nt: TGTGCCAGCAGTCCGGCCGAAAGACGGACTGAAGCTTTCTTT; CDR3aa: CASSPAERRTEAFF
abundance: few; j_gene: TRBJ1-4; v_gene: TRBV7-8; d_gene: TRBD1; CDR3nt: TGTGCCAGCAGCTTAGTCAGGGGGGGAGAAAAACTGTTTTTT; CDR3aa: CASSLVRGGEKLFF
abundance: many; j_gene: TRBJ2-7; v_gene: TRBV3-1; d_gene: -; CDR3nt: TGTGCCAGCAGCCGCATCGGGGGAAAGGACGAGCAGTACTTC; CDR3aa: CASSRIGGKDEQYF
abundance: few; j_gene: TRBJ2-7; v_gene: TRBV2; d_gene: TRBD1; CDR3nt: TGTGCCAGTGACCGGGACAGGGGAGTTCGGCAGTACTTC; CDR3aa: CASDRDRGVRQYF
abundance: -; j_gene: TRBJ1-1; v_gene: TRBV5-1; d_gene: -; CDR3nt: TGCGCCAGCAGCCTACGACCCCCTTCAACAGAGAACACTGAAGCTTTCTTT; CDR3aa: CASSLRPPSTENTEAFF
abundance: -; j_gene: TRBJ2-7; v_gene: TRBV6-2/TRBV6-3; d_gene: -; CDR3nt: TGTGCCAGCAGTTACTCGAAAAATGATGGAACCTACGAGCAGTACTTC; CDR3aa: CASSYSKNDGTYEQYF
abundance: -; j_gene: TRBJ2-3; v_gene: TRBV11-1; d_gene: TRBD2; CDR3nt: TGTGCCAGCAGCTTTAATAGCGGGGTCGGCACAGATACGCAGTATTTT; CDR3aa: CASSFNSGVGTDTQYF
abundance: -; j_gene: TRBJ1-4; v_gene: TRBV27; d_gene: -; CDR3nt: TGTACCAGCAGCAGGGGAGGGCTTAATGAAAAACTGTTTTTT; CDR3aa: CTSSRGGLNEKLFF
abundance: many; j_gene: TRBJ2-3; v_gene: TRBV5-1; d_gene: -; CDR3nt: TGCGCCAGCAGCTACTACACAGATACGCAGTATTTT; CDR3aa: CASSYYTDTQYF
abundance: many; j_gene: TRBJ1-1; v_gene: TRBV6-5; d_gene: -; CDR3nt: TGTGCCAGCAGTTACAGGTGGGGGACTGAAGCTTTCTTT; CDR3aa: CASSYRWGTEAFF
abundance: many; j_gene: TRBJ1-5; v_gene: TRBV6-1; d_gene: -; CDR3nt: TGTGCCAGCAGAGCCCCGGAGGGCGGCAATCAGCCCCAGCATTTT; CDR3aa: CASRAPEGGNQPQHF
abundance: few; j_gene: TRBJ2-7; v_gene: TRBV7-2; d_gene: -; CDR3nt: TGTGCCAGCAGGGGGATGGGGCCCTCCTACGAGCAGTACTTC; CDR3aa: CASRGMGPSYEQYF
abundance: many; j_gene: TRBJ1-2; v_gene: TRBV20-1; d_gene: TRBD1; CDR3nt: TGCAGTGCTAGGCCGGGACAGGGGGCGGAAGGCTACACCTTC; CDR3aa: CSARPGQGAEGYTF
abundance: many; j_gene: TRBJ1-4; v_gene: TRBV3-1; d_gene: -; CDR3nt: TGTGCCAGCACCACGTTGAGCCGAGGGAAACTGTTTTTT; CDR3aa: CASTTLSRGKLFF
abundance: many; j_gene: TRBJ2-4; v_gene: TRBV20-1; d_gene: -; CDR3nt: TGCAGTGCTAGGGGGGGCCTAAGGAACATTCAGTACTTC; CDR3aa: CSARGGLRNIQYF
abundance: few; j_gene: TRBJ2-6; v_gene: TRBV9; d_gene: -; CDR3nt: TGTGCCAGCAGCGTTCGTCCGAGAGGGGCCAACGTCCTGACTTTC; CDR3aa: CASSVRPRGANVLTF
abundance: few; j_gene: TRBJ2-5; v_gene: TRBV29-1; d_gene: TRBD1; CDR3nt: TGCAGCGTCGGACAGGGTCCTCAAGAGACCCAGTACTTC; CDR3aa: CSVGQGPQETQYF
abundance: -; j_gene: TRBJ1-1; v_gene: TRBV20-1; d_gene: TRBD1; CDR3nt: TGCAGTGCTGGACAGGCGAACACTGAAGCTTTCTTT; CDR3aa: CSAGQANTEAFF
abundance: many; j_gene: TRBJ2-3; v_gene: TRBV5-1; d_gene: TRBD2; CDR3nt: TGCGCCAGCAGCTTGGGAGGACTAGCGGGGGTGAGCACAGATACGCAGTATTTT; CDR3aa: CASSLGGLAGVSTDTQYF
abundance: few; j_gene: TRBJ2-1; v_gene: TRBV25-1; d_gene: TRBD2; CDR3nt: TGTGCCAGCAGTGATCCCGCTAGCGGGCCTTCCTACAATGAGCAGTTCTTC; CDR3aa: CASSDPASGPSYNEQFF
abundance: -; j_gene: TRBJ2-7; v_gene: TRBV4-1; d_gene: TRBD1; CDR3nt: TGCGCCAGCAGCCAAGATCCAGGGGGCTCCTACGAGCAGTACTTC; CDR3aa: CASSQDPGGSYEQYF
abundance: many; j_gene: TRBJ2-1; v_gene: TRBV7-9; d_gene: -; CDR3nt: TGTGCCAAGTCGCAGGGGACGGAAATTGAGCAGTTCTTC; CDR3aa: CAKSQGTEIEQFF
abundance: -; j_gene: TRBJ1-1; v_gene: TRBV5-1; d_gene: TRBD1; CDR3nt: TGCGCCAGCAGCTTGAACAGGGGGCGAGGCACTGAAGCTTTCTTT; CDR3aa: CASSLNRGRGTEAFF
abundance: few; j_gene: TRBJ2-1; v_gene: TRBV13; d_gene: TRBD2; CDR3nt: TGTGCCAGCAGCTTAGTGTTCGGCGGGAGGGACTCCTACAATGAGCAGTTCTTC; CDR3aa: CASSLVFGGRDSYNEQFF
abundance: few; j_gene: TRBJ2-5; v_gene: TRBV29-1; d_gene: -; CDR3nt: TGCAGCGTCCTGCGTGAGGAGACCCAGTACTTC; CDR3aa: CSVLREETQYF
abundance: -; j_gene: TRBJ2-3; v_gene: TRBV7-9; d_gene: TRBD2; CDR3nt: TGTGCCGGGGAGGGGAGAGGAGATACGCAGTATTTT; CDR3aa: CAGEGRGDTQYF
abundance: -; j_gene: TRBJ2-3; v_gene: TRBV12-3/TRBV12-4; d_gene: -; CDR3nt: TGTGCCAGCAGTGTGCGGGGGACAGGCACAGATACGCAGTATTTT; CDR3aa: CASSVRGTGTDTQYF
abundance: -; j_gene: TRBJ2-3; v_gene: TRBV30; d_gene: TRBD2; CDR3nt: TGTGCCTGGAGTCGGACTAGCGGCTTCACAGATACGCAGTATTTT; CDR3aa: CAWSRTSGFTDTQYF
abundance: many; j_gene: TRBJ2-2; v_gene: TRBV6-1; d_gene: TRBD1; CDR3nt: TGTGCCAGCAGCCGAGAGGGGGCTTCACGGACCGGGGAGCTGTTTTTT; CDR3aa: CASSREGASRTGELFF
abundance: many; j_gene: TRBJ1-3; v_gene: TRBV2; d_gene: -; CDR3nt: TGTGCCAGCAGTGGGCCGAGCTCTGGAAACACCATATATTTT; CDR3aa: CASSGPSSGNTIYF
abundance: few; j_gene: TRBJ1-6; v_gene: TRBV20-1; d_gene: TRBD1; CDR3nt: TGCAGTGCCGCTATGACAGGGGGCTATTCATCACCCCTCCACTTT; CDR3aa: CSAAMTGGYSSPLHF
abundance: many; j_gene: TRBJ1-1; v_gene: TRBV10-2; d_gene: -; CDR3nt: TGCGCCAGCAGTGGGGTTGAGTTTGAAGCTTTCTTT; CDR3aa: CASSGVEFEAFF
abundance: -; j_gene: TRBJ2-1; v_gene: TRBV21-1; d_gene: -; CDR3nt: TGTGCCAGCAGCAAAGAACGGCAGGGGGCGTACAATGAGCAGTTCTTC; CDR3aa: CASSKERQGAYNEQFF
abundance: -; j_gene: TRBJ1-1; v_gene: TRBV29-1; d_gene: TRBD1; CDR3nt: TGCAGCGTTGAAGAAAGGACAGGGGGCACTGAAGCTTTCTTT; CDR3aa: CSVEERTGGTEAFF
abundance: few; j_gene: TRBJ2-3; v_gene: TRBV2; d_gene: -; CDR3nt: TGTGCCAGCGCTTACTTGAGGGGTTCTAGCACAGATACGCAGTATTTT; CDR3aa: CASAYLRGSSTDTQYF
abundance: few; j_gene: TRBJ2-3; v_gene: TRBV12-3/TRBV12-4; d_gene: -; CDR3nt: TGTGCCAGCAGCCAGGGGGGTAGCACAGATACGCAGTATTTT; CDR3aa: CASSQGGSTDTQYF
abundance: few; j_gene: TRBJ1-1; v_gene: TRBV27; d_gene: -; CDR3nt: TGTGCCAGCAGTTTATGGGGATCTGAAGCTTTCTTT; CDR3aa: CASSLWGSEAFF
abundance: many; j_gene: TRBJ2-3; v_gene: TRBV7-2; d_gene: TRBD2; CDR3nt: TGTGCCAGCAGCTTAGTACTAGCGGGGGGCGCCCCGGGTACGCAGTATTTT; CDR3aa: CASSLVLAGGAPGTQYF
abundance: few; j_gene: TRBJ2-2; v_gene: TRBV12-3/TRBV12-4; d_gene: -; CDR3nt: TGTGCCAGCAGTTTGGGGGGGACACCGAACACCGGGGAGCTGTTTTTT; CDR3aa: CASSLGGTPNTGELFF
abundance: many; j_gene: TRBJ1-2; v_gene: TRBV5-1; d_gene: -; CDR3nt: TGCGCCAGCTCCCGACAGCCGGCTAACTATGGCTACACCTTC; CDR3aa: CASSRQPANYGYTF
abundance: -; j_gene: TRBJ2-3; v_gene: TRBV7-8; d_gene: -; CDR3nt: TGTGCCAGCAGCCATGGCGGGTATACAGATACGCAGTATTTT; CDR3aa: CASSHGGYTDTQYF
abundance: many; j_gene: TRBJ2-7; v_gene: TRBV21-1; d_gene: -; CDR3nt: TGTGCCAGCATCCCGTACGAGCAGTACTTC; CDR3aa: CASIPYEQYF
abundance: many; j_gene: TRBJ2-6; v_gene: TRBV28; d_gene: TRBD2; CDR3nt: TGTGCCAGCAGTCCCGGGGGGGCCGGGGCCAACGTCCTGACTTTC; CDR3aa: CASSPGGAGANVLTF
abundance: many; j_gene: TRBJ2-3; v_gene: TRBV6-5; d_gene: -; CDR3nt: TGTGCCAGCAGTGGTAGCGGCACAGATACGCAGTATTTT; CDR3aa: CASSGSGTDTQYF
abundance: -; j_gene: TRBJ2-2; v_gene: TRBV20-1; d_gene: -; CDR3nt: TGCAGTGCTAGACCCCCCACCGGGGAGCTGTTTTTT; CDR3aa: CSARPPTGELFF
abundance: many; j_gene: TRBJ1-1; v_gene: TRBV11-2; d_gene: -; CDR3nt: TGTGCCAGCAGCGGGTCTGTTGAAGCTTTCTTT; CDR3aa: CASSGSVEAFF
abundance: -; j_gene: TRBJ1-5; v_gene: TRBV5-1; d_gene: TRBD1; CDR3nt: TGCGCCAGCACGGTGGGGACAGCAGTAGAGCATTTT; CDR3aa: CASTVGTAVEHF
abundance: few; j_gene: TRBJ2-1; v_gene: TRBV29-1; d_gene: -; CDR3nt: TGCAGCGCACCCCATACAGGGCTGAGCGGACCACCCTCCTACAATGAGCAGTTCTTC; CDR3aa: CSAPHTGLSGPPSYNEQFF
abundance: few; j_gene: TRBJ2-5; v_gene: TRBV20-1; d_gene: -; CDR3nt: TGCAGTGCTGGGGGTCTAGGATTTGTAGAGACCCAGTACTTC; CDR3aa: CSAGGLGFVETQYF
abundance: few; j_gene: TRBJ2-7; v_gene: TRBV18; d_gene: -; CDR3nt: TGTGCCAGCTCCCCATACGGTACCTACGAGCAGTACTTC; CDR3aa: CASSPYGTYEQYF
abundance: -; j_gene: TRBJ2-5; v_gene: TRBV6-6; d_gene: -; CDR3nt: TGTGCCAGCAGTTACCCTAAGGGGAGAGAAGAGACCCAGTACTTC; CDR3aa: CASSYPKGREETQYF
abundance: many; j_gene: TRBJ1-2; v_gene: TRBV5-1; d_gene: -; CDR3nt: TGCGCCAGCAGCTTGAATGATCACTATGGCTACACCTTC; CDR3aa: CASSLNDHYGYTF